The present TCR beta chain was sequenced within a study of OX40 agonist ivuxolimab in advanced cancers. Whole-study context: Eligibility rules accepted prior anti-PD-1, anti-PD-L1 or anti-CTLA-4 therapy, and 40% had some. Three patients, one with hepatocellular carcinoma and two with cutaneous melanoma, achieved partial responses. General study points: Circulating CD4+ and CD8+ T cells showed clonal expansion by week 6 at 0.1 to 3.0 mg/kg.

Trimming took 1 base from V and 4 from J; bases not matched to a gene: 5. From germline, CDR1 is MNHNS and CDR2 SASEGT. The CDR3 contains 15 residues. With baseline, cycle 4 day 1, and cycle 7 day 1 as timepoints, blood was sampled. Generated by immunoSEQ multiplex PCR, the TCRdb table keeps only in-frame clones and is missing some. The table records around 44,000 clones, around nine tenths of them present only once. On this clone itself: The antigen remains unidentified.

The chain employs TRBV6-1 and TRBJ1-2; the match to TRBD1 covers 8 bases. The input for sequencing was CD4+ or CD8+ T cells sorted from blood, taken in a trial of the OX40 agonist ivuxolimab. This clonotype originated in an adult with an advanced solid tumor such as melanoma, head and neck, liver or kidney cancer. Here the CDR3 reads CASSEGRQGSYGYTF. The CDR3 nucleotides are TGTGCCAGCAGTGAAGGGAGACAGGGGAGCTATGGCTACACCTTC.